This TCR beta chain was profiled in a study of patients and donors after allogeneic stem cell transplantation. Unmatched junction bases numbered 1, after V lost 0 bases and J lost 3 bases. Germline V gene lookup returns CDR1 SEHNR and CDR2 FQNEAQ (reference sequence). This CDR3 contains 14 residues. This clonotype was counted a few times. TCRdb ran MiXCR on the RT-PCR reads and lists one entry per CDR3 protein. The table shows some 87,000 distinct CDR3 sequences, with around 46% occurring only once. The specimen was blood, either unsorted or a sorted T cell fraction (not recorded which). The chain joins TRBV7-9 to TRBJ1-1, with 7 nucleotides matching TRBD1. This receptor was identified in a human donor who was either an allogeneic HSCT recipient or a stem cell or donor lymphocyte infusion donor (not recorded which). It is not recorded whose cells these are; they may come from a transplant donor. In nucleotides, the CDR3 is TGTGCCAGCAGCTTAGCAGGGGGCTACACTGAAGCTTTCTTT. Translated, it gives CASSLAGGYTEAFF.